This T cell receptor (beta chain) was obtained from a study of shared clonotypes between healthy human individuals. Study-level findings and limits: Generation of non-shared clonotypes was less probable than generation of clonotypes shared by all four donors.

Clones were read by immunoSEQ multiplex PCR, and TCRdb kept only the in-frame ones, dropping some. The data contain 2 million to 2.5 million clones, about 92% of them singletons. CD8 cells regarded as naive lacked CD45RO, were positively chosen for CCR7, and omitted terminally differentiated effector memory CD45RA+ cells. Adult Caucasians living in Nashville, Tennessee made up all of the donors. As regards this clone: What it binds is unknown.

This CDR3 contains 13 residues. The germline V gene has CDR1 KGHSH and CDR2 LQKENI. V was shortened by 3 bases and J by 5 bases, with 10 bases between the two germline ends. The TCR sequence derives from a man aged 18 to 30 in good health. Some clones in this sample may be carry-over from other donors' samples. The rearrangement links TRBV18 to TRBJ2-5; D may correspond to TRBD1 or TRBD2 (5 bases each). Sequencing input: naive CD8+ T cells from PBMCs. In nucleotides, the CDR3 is TGTGCCAGCTCACCGGGGGATGGGGAGACCCAGTACTTC. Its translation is CASSPGDGETQYF.